These 13 T cell receptor beta chains share one sample of origin, sequenced in a study of blood T cells in healthy people across ages. A second PCR, run for about 7 to 11 cycles, used a sample-barcoded 5' primer plus a J-beta primer mix. TCRdb redid the calling of the 5' RACE reads with MiXCR, one entry per CDR3 protein. Here the sample spans approximately 1,100,000 distinct CDR3 sequences, 40% to 45% being singletons. Sequencing input: blood. All receptors derive from a woman in her sixties or seventies in good health.

This chain links TRBV28 with TRBJ2-1; 8 nucleotides align to TRBD2. Trimming took 10 bases from V and 10 from J; bases not matched to a gene: 9. There are 12 residues in the CDR3. CDR1 MDHEN and CDR2 SYDVKM come from the germline V gene. The CDR3, as DNA: TGTGCCACCGGACTAGCTAGCCTCGAGCAGTTCTTC. Translating it yields CATGLASLEQFF.

This clonotype was observed many times. The V gene is TRBV27, the J gene TRBJ2-1; D is ambiguous. In germline, CDR1 is MNHEY, CDR2 SMNVEV (reference sequence). Between the trimmed V and J ends, which lost 8 bases and 3 bases, there was a span of 5 bases. The CDR3 length is 11 residues. CDR3 region: CASYDYNEQFF. The CDR3 nucleotides read TGTGCCAGCTATGACTACAATGAGCAGTTCTTC.

This clonotype was observed a few times. The CDR3 nucleotides read TGTGCCAGCAGCCAACCCCTAAGAAGCAGGGACCAAGAGACCCAGTACTTC. Its protein product is CASSQPLRSRDQETQYF. The rearrangement links TRBV3-1 to TRBJ2-5; weak D call: TRBD1 (5 bases). This CDR3 comprises 17 residues. V gave up 2 bases and J gave up 0 bases, with 16 bases separating them. Germline V gene data show CDR1 as LGHDT and CDR2 as YNNKEL (reference sequence).

This sequence joins TRBV6-5 and TRBJ2-7; the D is unclear. V lost 2 bases and J 0 bases, leaving 14 bases between the germline ends. Germline loops: CDR1 MNHEY, CDR2 SVGAGI. This CDR3 is built from 16 residues. CDR3 in amino acids: CASSYDGTGSSYEQYF. As DNA, the CDR3 is TGTGCCAGCAGTTACGATGGTACCGGGTCCTCCTACGAGCAGTACTTC.

This clonotype showed up just a few times. This sequence joins TRBV7-8 and TRBJ2-5; 11 nucleotides agree with TRBD2. J lost 1 base, V lost 3 bases, and 7 bases had no gene match. Germline CDR1 is SGHVS and CDR2 is FQNEAQ. CDR3 length: 17 amino acids. CDR3 in DNA: TGTGCCAGCAGCTTTGGTGTTACTAGCGGGGGCCAAGAGACCCAGTACTTC. Protein: CASSFGVTSGGQETQYF.

The sample holds one count of this clonotype. The chain has TRBV27 and TRBJ2-1; D tentatively fits TRBD1 or TRBD2 (5 bases each). The CDR3 runs to 18 residues. From germline, CDR1 is MNHEY and CDR2 SMNVEV (reference sequence). Trimming took off 5 bases at V and 2 bases at J, with 22 bases between the two ends. The chain's CDR3 is CASSLRQPGTEAYNEQFF. The CDR3 nucleotides read TGTGCCAGCAGTCTACGGCAACCCGGGACCGAAGCCTACAATGAGCAGTTCTTC.

The J gene is TRBJ1-2, the V gene TRBV14; maybe TRBD1 (5 bases). This CDR3 has 13 residues. Germline V CDR1 and CDR2: SGHDN, FVKESK. The V end was cut by 0 bases, the J end by 7 bases, with 9 bases between. The CDR3 here is CASSQEARAGYTF. The CDR3 DNA sequence: TGTGCCAGCAGCCAAGAGGCCAGGGCTGGCTACACCTTC.

J is TRBJ2-3 and V is TRBV11-2, with 8 bases fitting TRBD1. The J segment lost 2 bases and the V segment lost 5 bases, leaving 9 bases of the junction unmatched. CDR1 and CDR2 from the germline V gene are SGHAT and FQNNGV. The CDR3 is 16 residues long. For the CDR3, the DNA is TGTGCCAGCAGCACCGAAGCAGGGGGCAACACAGATACGCAGTATTTT. As protein: CASSTEAGGNTDTQYF.

The CDR3 DNA sequence: TGTGCCAGCTCACCATTGCGGGAGGCCGGGAAGCAGTACTTC. It specifies CASSPLREAGKQYF. The V and J genes are TRBV18 and TRBJ2-7; TRBD2 matches at 8 bases. V was pared by 2 bases and J by 8 bases, with 8 bases of the junction left unmatched. The CDR3 covers 14 residues. Germline V gene lookup returns CDR1 KGHSH and CDR2 LQKENI.

CDR3 region: CASSPDHGTGNEQFF. The DNA of the CDR3 is TGCGCCAGCAGCCCCGACCATGGGACAGGGAATGAGCAGTTCTTC. This chain links TRBV5-1 with TRBJ2-1; TRBD1 matches 9 bases. The germline CDR1 and CDR2 sequences are SGHRS and YFSETQ. CDR3 size: 15 residues. With V trimmed by 4 bases and J by 7 bases, 9 bases remained unmatched.

In this sample, this clonotype turned up a few times. The chain combines TRBV10-3 with TRBJ2-3; 11 bases are shared with TRBD2. This CDR3 region has 17 residues. Germline trimming cut 4 bases from V and 3 bases from J; bases unmatched to any gene: 9. Germline V gives CDR1 ENHRY, CDR2 SYGVKD. For the CDR3, the DNA is TGTGCCATCAGTGTATCCCAACTAGCGGGAGCAACAGATACGCAGTATTTT. Its protein product is CAISVSQLAGATDTQYF.

The chain links TRBV29-1 to TRBJ2-4, with 9 bases matching TRBD1. The germline V gene has CDR1 SQVTM and CDR2 ANQGSEA. J lost 0 bases, V lost 5 bases, and 14 bases had no gene match. CDR3 length: 18 residues. DNA of the CDR3: TGCAGCGTTAATATTAGGACAGGGGAGGTTCTAGCCAAAAACATTCAGTACTTC. It specifies CSVNIRTGEVLAKNIQYF.

The rearrangement joins TRBV9 to TRBJ2-3; 9 bases fit TRBD2. The germline V gene has CDR1 SGDLS and CDR2 YYNGEE. V trimming: 3 bases; J trimming: 1 base; junction bases outside the gene matches: 0. The CDR3 has 14 residues. The CDR3 region is CASSASGGTDTQYF. The CDR3 DNA follows: TGTGCCAGCAGCGCTAGCGGGGGCACAGATACGCAGTATTTT.